Sequencing of this T cell receptor (beta chain) was carried out in a study of blood T cells in healthy people across ages. This clonotype was picked up a small number of times. The authors ran a second PCR of roughly 6 to 12 cycles using a sample-barcoded 5' primer and a J-beta primer mix. TCRdb re-analysed the 5' RACE reads in MiXCR, keeping a single row per CDR3 protein. The sample carries around 1,000,000 distinct CDR3 sequences, less than 25% recorded once. This CDR3 region has 16 residues. CDR1 SQVTM and CDR2 ANQGSEA come from the germline V gene. The V segment lost 1 base and the J segment 6 bases; nucleotides outside the gene matches: 7. These sequences were also reported in another study, on T cells of mothers and their children.

The sample comprised blood. The source is a girl under 10 years old in good health. The genes are TRBV29-1 and TRBJ2-7, with 15 bases that match TRBD2. CDR3 in DNA: TGCAGCGTTGAAGCAAGGACTAGCGGGAGGGCCGTCGAGCAGTACTTC. As protein: CSVEARTSGRAVEQYF.